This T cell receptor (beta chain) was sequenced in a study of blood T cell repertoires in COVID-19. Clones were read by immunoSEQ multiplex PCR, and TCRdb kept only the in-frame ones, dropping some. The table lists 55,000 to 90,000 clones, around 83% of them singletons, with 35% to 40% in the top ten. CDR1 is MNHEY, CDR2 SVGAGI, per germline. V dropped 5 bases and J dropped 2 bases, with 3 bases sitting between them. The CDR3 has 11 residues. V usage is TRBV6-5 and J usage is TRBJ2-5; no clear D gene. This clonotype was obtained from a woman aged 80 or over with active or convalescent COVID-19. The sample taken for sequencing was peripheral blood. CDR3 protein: CASSQQETQYF. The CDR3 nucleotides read TGTGCCAGCAGTCAGCAAGAGACCCAGTACTTC.